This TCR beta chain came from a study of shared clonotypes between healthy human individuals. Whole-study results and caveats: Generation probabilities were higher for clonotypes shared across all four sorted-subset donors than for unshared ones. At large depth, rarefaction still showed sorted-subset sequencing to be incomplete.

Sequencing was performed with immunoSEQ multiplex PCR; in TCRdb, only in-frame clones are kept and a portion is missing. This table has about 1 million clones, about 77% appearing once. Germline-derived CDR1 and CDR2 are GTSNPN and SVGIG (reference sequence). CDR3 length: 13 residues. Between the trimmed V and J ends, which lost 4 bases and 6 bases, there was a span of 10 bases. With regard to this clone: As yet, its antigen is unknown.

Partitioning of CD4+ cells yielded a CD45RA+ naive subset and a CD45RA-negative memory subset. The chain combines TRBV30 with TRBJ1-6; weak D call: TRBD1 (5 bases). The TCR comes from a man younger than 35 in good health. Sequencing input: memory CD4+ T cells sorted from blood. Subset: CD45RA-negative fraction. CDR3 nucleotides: TGTGCCTGGACTGTGGGACTTAATTCACCCCTCCACTTT. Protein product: CAWTVGLNSPLHF.